This T cell receptor beta chain was retrieved from a study of human T cells and chemical hapten exposure. Study at large: Cases of alopecia areata, totalis or universalis occurred in a predominantly female patient group.

Study findings and constraints: Because they had alopecia, donors may respond immunologically unlike healthy people.

The time point denotes: pre-sensitization, week 0. Treatment here: therapeutic diphenylcyclopropenone sensitization with weekly scalp DPC. Unique molecular identifiers were affixed to discrete cDNA molecules within the library. Each CDR3 protein gets one entry after TCRdb re-called the RACE reads with MiXCR. The data show 250,000 or so distinct CDR3 sequences, with 7.5% to 9% seen just once and 2% to 3% held by the top ten. This clonotype turned up a few times. Its antigen is currently unknown. V was pared by 5 bases and J by 1 base, with 17 bases between. CDR3 length: 16 residues. From germline, CDR1 is SEHNR and CDR2 FQNEAQ (reference sequence).

The sequence derives from a woman between 40 and 55 years old with alopecia areata. Some clones in this sample may be carry-over from other donors' samples. V is TRBV7-9 and J is TRBJ1-2; D not resolved. This specimen consisted of whole blood, obtained in connection with sensitization to the hapten diphenylcyclopropenone (DPC). Here the CDR3 reads CASSPRSGVYNYGYTF. The CDR3 DNA follows: TGTGCCAGCAGCCCCCGGAGCGGGGTCTATAACTATGGCTACACCTTC.